The 10 T cell receptor beta chains listed next were all sequenced from one sample in a study of blood T cell repertoires in COVID-19 (TCRdb year 2020). Library preparation employed the immunoSEQ multiplex PCR assay. TCRdb carries this immuneACCESS record with in-frame sequences only. Its versions omit some clonotypes, under half of them owing to an unresolved V gene in the studies checked, with the rest unexplained. Recorded for this sample are some 130,000 clones; approximately 88% of them occurred a single time. The top ten constitute approximately 2% of the sample. Sequenced material: peripheral blood. The receptors stem from a man in his sixties or seventies with active COVID-19.

For this clone: The junction differs from germline at one of its ends, possibly a read error. The chain joins TRBV7-2 to TRBJ2-1; a possible D gene is TRBD2 (6 bases). The V gene's germline CDR1 is SGHTA and CDR2 FQGNSA. The CDR3 spans 20 residues. CDR3 DNA sequence: TGTGCCGGCAGCTTAGCCCGGGTCCGGGACTTTACGAGCTCCTACAATGAGCAGTTCTTC. Translation gives CAGSLARVRDFTSSYNEQFF.

The CDR3 nucleotides read TGTGCCAGCAGCTTAAGGGGAGGCACTGAAGCTTTCTTT. Translation gives CASSLRGGTEAFF. This chain links TRBV7-9 with TRBJ1-1; TRBD1 might be the D (5 bases). This CDR3 is 13 amino acids long. The germline V gene has CDR1 SEHNR and CDR2 FQNEAQ (reference sequence). V was clipped by 2 bases and J by 4 bases, with 8 bases between them. The variable domain in full, with the rest retrieved from reference TRBV7-9 and TRBJ1-1, is DTGVSQNPRHKITKRGQNVTFRCDPISEHNRLYWYRQTLGQGPEFLTYFQNEAQLEKSRLLSDRFSAERPKGSFSTLEIQRTEQGDSAMYLCASSLRGGTEAFFGQGTRLTVV.

The V call is TRBV7-3, the J call TRBJ2-2, with unresolved D. The germline CDR1 and CDR2 sequences are SGHTA and FQGTGA. Between the trimmed V and J ends, which lost 3 bases and 7 bases, there was a span of 6 bases. The CDR3 covers 12 residues. The CDR3 nucleotides read TGTGCCAGCAGCTTCCCCGGCGGGGAGCTGTTTTTT. As protein: CASSFPGGELFF.

The gene calls are TRBV6-5 and TRBJ2-7; TRBD2 aligns across 8 bases. The V and J ends lost 2 bases and 2 bases, in that order; junction bases with no gene match: 8. CDR3 length: 16 residues. Germline V gives CDR1 MNHEY, CDR2 SVGAGI. In nucleotides, the CDR3 is TGTGCCAGCAGTTACCCAACAACGGGGGGGGCCTACGAGCAGTACTTC. Residues: CASSYPTTGGAYEQYF.

The chain is built from TRBV18 and TRBJ2-7; 7 bases map to TRBD2. This CDR3 has 14 residues. Germline trimming cut 6 bases from V and 0 bases from J; bases unmatched to any gene: 5. Germline V gene data show CDR1 as KGHSH and CDR2 as LQKENI. CDR3 sequence reads: CASSPGGTSYEQYF. As DNA, the CDR3 is TGTGCCAGCTCTCCGGGAGGTACCTCCTACGAGCAGTACTTC.

The chain links TRBV5-8 to TRBJ1-1, with D perhaps TRBD1 (5 bases). V was cut by 1 base and J by 5 bases, with 12 bases left in between. The CDR3 is made up of 14 amino acids. Per the germline V gene, CDR1 is SGHTS and CDR2 is YDEGEE. The CDR3 bases are TGTGCCAGCAGCTTGCGCAGGGCACAGACTGAAGCTTTCTTT. Encoded protein: CASSLRRAQTEAFF. The full variable domain, completed using reference TRBV5-8 and TRBJ1-1, is EAGVTQSPTHLIKTRGQQATLRCSPISGHTSVYWYQQALGLGLQFLLWYDEGEERNRGNFPPRFSGRQFPNYSSELNVNALELEDSALYLCASSLRRAQTEAFFGQGTRLTVV.

The V call is TRBV28, the J call TRBJ2-5; 7 bases line up with TRBD2. CDR3 size: 15 residues. V was pared by 3 bases and J by 4 bases, with 8 bases of the junction left unmatched. The germline gives CDR1 MDHEN, CDR2 SYDVKM. CDR3 nucleotide sequence: TGTGCCAGCAGTTTGGGAGGGGCCCCTCGAGAGACCCAGTACTTC. Translation: CASSLGGAPRETQYF.

This sequence joins TRBV5-4 and TRBJ2-7; D perhaps matches TRBD2 (6 bases). Germline V CDR1 and CDR2: SGHNT, YYREEE (reference sequence). This CDR3 has 14 residues. Trimming removed 4 bases at V and 4 bases at J, with 15 bases between. Here the CDR3 reads CASSPGDGHYEQYF. DNA for the CDR3: TGTGCCAGCAGCCCGGGAGACGGCCATTACGAGCAGTACTTC.

V usage is TRBV6-5 and J usage is TRBJ1-5, with 9 bases identical to TRBD1. The CDR3 length is 14 residues. Trimming removed 10 bases from V and 6 bases from J; junction bases left unmatched: 10. Germline CDR1 MNHEY, CDR2 SVGAGI. In DNA, the CDR3 is TGTGCCACCACCGACAGGGGGGGGCTTCAGCCCCAGCATTTT. As protein: CATTDRGGLQPQHF.

This clone was detected once. The chain links TRBV7-9 to TRBJ1-1, with D uncertain. V gave up 1 base and J gave up 1 base, with 7 bases separating them. The germline V gene has CDR1 SEHNR and CDR2 FQNEAQ (reference sequence). This CDR3 is 14 amino acids long. CDR3 amino acids: CASSLGRPNTEAFF. The CDR3 region has the DNA TGTGCCAGCAGCTTAGGGCGGCCGAACACTGAAGCTTTCTTT.